The 6 T cell receptor beta chains in this list originate from one sample, sequenced in a study of T cell responses to AZD1222 COVID-19 vaccine. Using immunoSEQ multiplex PCR, the repertoire was profiled, and TCRdb retains in-frame clones only, with some absent. The sample holds about 87,000 clones, around 90% seen once. This specimen was peripheral blood, taken on day 0 of AZD1222 vaccination. The origin of the receptors is an adult in good health.

In this sample, this clone turned up once. The chain employs TRBV7-9 and TRBJ2-2, with a tentative D call TRBD1 (6 bases). Germline V lookup: CDR1 SEHNR, CDR2 FQNEAQ (reference sequence). V lost 2 bases, J lost 2 bases, and 9 bases lay in between. The CDR3 totals 15 residues. The chain's CDR3 is CASSLRTDNTGELFF. The CDR3 region has the DNA TGTGCCAGCAGCTTAAGGACAGATAACACCGGGGAGCTGTTTTTT. Full variable domain (missing parts from reference TRBV7-9 and TRBJ2-2): DTGVSQNPRHKITKRGQNVTFRCDPISEHNRLYWYRQTLGQGPEFLTYFQNEAQLEKSRLLSDRFSAERPKGSFSTLEIQRTEQGDSAMYLCASSLRTDNTGELFFGEGSRLTVL.

The V and J genes are TRBV20-1 and TRBJ1-2; D unresolved. Germline values: CDR1 DFQATT, CDR2 SNEGSKA (reference sequence). V lost 6 bases, J lost 7 bases, and 12 bases lay in between. The CDR3 runs 11 residues. CDR3 protein: CSALRTGGYTF. CDR3 sequence (DNA): TGCAGTGCGCTTCGAACGGGTGGCTACACCTTC.

CDR3 in DNA: TGCGCCAGCAGCTCCATCGCCTCTGGAAACACCATATATTTT. It encodes CASSSIASGNTIYF. The V and J genes are TRBV10-2 and TRBJ1-3; D unresolved. CDR3 length equals 14 residues. In germline, CDR1 is WSHSY, CDR2 SAAADI. V gave up 6 bases and J gave up 0 bases, with 9 bases separating them.

This clone was observed a handful of times. The chain joins TRBV7-2 to TRBJ1-4; perhaps TRBD1 as D (5 bases). The germline V gene has CDR1 SGHTA and CDR2 FQGNSA. The CDR3 spans 15 residues. Trimming stripped 5 bases from V and 8 bases from J, with 18 bases between. The CDR3 here is CASSPLAARGEKLFF. CDR3 nucleotides: TGTGCCAGCAGCCCCTTGGCGGCACGGGGCGAAAAACTGTTTTTT.

CDR3 in amino acids: CASSSRTGAHSNQPQHF. For the CDR3, the DNA is TGTGCCAGCAGCTCCCGGACAGGAGCCCATAGCAATCAGCCCCAGCATTTT. The chain links TRBV7-9 to TRBJ1-5; 7 bases line up with TRBD1. There are 17 residues in the CDR3. Losses at the gene ends were 4 bases for V and 0 bases for J; bases not matched to a gene: 9. Germline CDR1 reads SEHNR; CDR2 reads FQNEAQ (reference sequence).

As concerns this clone: At one of its ends the junction is not consistent with the germline gene, which may arise from a read error. The genes are TRBV7-7 and TRBJ2-5; 8 nucleotides align to TRBD1. The length of the CDR3 is 15 residues. CDR1 and CDR2 (germline): SSHAT, FNYEAQ (reference sequence). This CDR3 is CASSPTGVESETQYF. The DNA of the CDR3 is TGTGCTAGCAGCCCGACAGGGGTTGAATCGGAGACCCAGTACTTC.